The clone carrying this TCR beta chain has a count of ten or more. These data come from a study of T-cell reconstitution after alpha-beta-depleted transplantation in children. Unique molecular identifiers were used in preparing the TCRbeta library. TCRdb redid the calling of the PCR reads with MiXCR, one entry per CDR3 protein. The sample includes over 550,000 distinct CDR3 sequences, under 12% seen only once; the top ten take about 4%. V shed 5 bases and J 4 bases; nucleotides not matched to a gene: 3. This CDR3 spans 14 amino acids. V is TRBV12-3 or TRBV12-4 and J is TRBJ1-4, with TRBD1 matching over 8 bases. The clonotype originates from a human donor who donated a stem cell graft to a child with acute myeloid leukemia. The material sequenced was PBMCs from the stem cell graft donor, taken from the stem cell graft. The CDR3, as DNA: TGTGCCAGCAGTCCGGGACAGGTTAATGAAAAACTGTTTTTT. This encodes CASSPGQVNEKLFF.